This T cell receptor beta chain was sequenced in a study of CD8 T cells in ankylosing spondylitis. This CDR3 region has 16 residues. J was trimmed by 0 bases and V by 4 bases; bases with no gene match: 8. Germline V gene lookup returns CDR1 MNHNS and CDR2 SASEGT. Notes on the study in general: Apparently characteristic of ankylosing spondylitis blood was a TCR beta motif (roughly eight highly homologous variants).

As to this clonotype: Antigen: not known.

In TCRdb, the 5' RACE reads were re-called with MiXCR into one record per CDR3 protein. The repertoire holds just under 550,000 distinct CDR3 sequences, with about 13% as singletons. Sequencing was done on a sample of blood, either unsorted or a sorted T cell fraction (not recorded which). The chain carries TRBV6-1 and TRBJ2-7, with 8 bases identical to TRBD1. The sequence came from a male donor with ankylosing spondylitis. The CDR3 region is CASSARPGTGSYEQYV. CDR3 nucleotide sequence: TGTGCCAGCAGTGCCCGGCCCGGGACAGGCTCCTACGAGCAGTACGTC.